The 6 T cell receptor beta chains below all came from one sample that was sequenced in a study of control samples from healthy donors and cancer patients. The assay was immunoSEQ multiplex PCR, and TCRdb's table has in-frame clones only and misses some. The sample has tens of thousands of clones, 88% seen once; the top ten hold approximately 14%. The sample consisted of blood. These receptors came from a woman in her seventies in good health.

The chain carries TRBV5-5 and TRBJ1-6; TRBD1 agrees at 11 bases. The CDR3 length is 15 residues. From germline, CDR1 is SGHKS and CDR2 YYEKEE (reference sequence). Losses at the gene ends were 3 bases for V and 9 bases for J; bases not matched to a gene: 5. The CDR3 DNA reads TGTGCCAGCAGCTGGGGACAGGGGGAACTTTCACCCCTCCACTTT. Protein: CASSWGQGELSPLHF.

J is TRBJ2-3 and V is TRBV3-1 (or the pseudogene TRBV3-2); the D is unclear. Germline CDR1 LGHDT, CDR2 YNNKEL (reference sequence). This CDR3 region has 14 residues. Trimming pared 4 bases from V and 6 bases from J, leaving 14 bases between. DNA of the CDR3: TGTGCCAGCAGCCCTAGGTTGGGGTCTGATACGCAGTATTTT. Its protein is CASSPRLGSDTQYF.

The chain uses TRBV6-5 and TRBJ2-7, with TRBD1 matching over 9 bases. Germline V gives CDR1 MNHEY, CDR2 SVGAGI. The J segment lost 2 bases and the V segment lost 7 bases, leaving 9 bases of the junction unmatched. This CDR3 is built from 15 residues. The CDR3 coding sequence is TGTGCCAGCATACTCACCGGGACAGGGCCCTACGAGCAGTACTTC. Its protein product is CASILTGTGPYEQYF.

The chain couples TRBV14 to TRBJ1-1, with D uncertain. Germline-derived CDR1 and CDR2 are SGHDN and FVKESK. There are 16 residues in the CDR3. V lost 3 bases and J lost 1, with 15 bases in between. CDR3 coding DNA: TGTGCCAGCAGCCACCCTACCCAGAGTCAGAACACTGAAGCTTTCTTT. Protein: CASSHPTQSQNTEAFF.

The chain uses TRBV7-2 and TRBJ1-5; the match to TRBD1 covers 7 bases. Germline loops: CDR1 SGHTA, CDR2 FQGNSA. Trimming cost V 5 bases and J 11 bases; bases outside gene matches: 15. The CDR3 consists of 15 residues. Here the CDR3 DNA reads TGTGCCAGCAGCCCCCAGGGGGGAGGGTCCGGGGCCCAGCATTTT. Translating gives CASSPQGGGSGAQHF.

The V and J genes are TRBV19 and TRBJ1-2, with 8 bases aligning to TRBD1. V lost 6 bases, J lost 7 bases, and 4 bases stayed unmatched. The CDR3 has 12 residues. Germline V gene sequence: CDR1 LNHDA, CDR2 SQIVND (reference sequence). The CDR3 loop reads CASRTGGSGYTF. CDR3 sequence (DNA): TGTGCCAGTAGAACAGGGGGTTCTGGCTACACCTTC.